This T cell receptor (beta chain) appears in the sequencing data of a study of long-term antiretroviral therapy in people with HIV. Treated in the United States were all of the participants with HIV. Cryopreserved PBMC samples of roughly 1-10 million cells were used for DNA extraction. Turning to this clone: Its target is not known.

Findings and limits, study-wide: It was observed that HIV repertoires exhibited narrower CDR3 length ranges than controls. The blood, collected between 2004 and 2017, was possibly taken under older ART regimens.

Germline trimming cut 2 bases from V and 2 bases from J; bases unmatched to any gene: 14. Germline assignment: CDR1 MGHRA and CDR2 YSYEKL. The CDR3 has 19 amino acids. Runs used v3.0 of the immunoSEQ assay and were done at survey level. The repertoire was sequenced with immunoSEQ multiplex PCR; TCRdb's copy has only in-frame clones and lacks some. The top ten hold approximately 9.6% of the sample, which has over 15,000 clones, 91% seen once. V is TRBV4-1 and J is TRBJ2-3; the match to TRBD2 covers 9 bases. The clonotype comes from a man aged 50 to 59 with HIV. Material: unsorted PBMCs, obtained 3 years after starting antiretroviral therapy. CDR3: CASSQPTGSERGDTDTQYF. The CDR3 bases are TGCGCCAGCAGCCAACCGACAGGGAGCGAGCGGGGGGACACAGATACGCAGTATTTT.